This T cell receptor beta chain originates from a study of OX40 agonist ivuxolimab in advanced cancers. On the study more broadly: Aged roughly 23 to 85 with a mean of approximately 57 years, they were under 85% male.

TCRdb's table, derived via immunoSEQ multiplex PCR, lists solely in-frame clones and lacks some. The profile shows roughly 76,000 clones, around 86% of them singletons. Trimming shortened V by 5 bases and J by 3 bases, and 16 bases separated the two germline ends. Germline CDR1 is SGHTA and CDR2 is FQGTGA. This CDR3 is built from 15 residues. The sequenced sample was CD4+ or CD8+ T cells sorted from blood, obtained in a trial of the OX40 agonist ivuxolimab. V and J are TRBV7-3 and TRBJ1-2, with D tentatively TRBD1 (5 bases). This clonotype was sampled from an adult with an advanced solid tumor such as melanoma, head and neck, liver or kidney cancer. This CDR3 reads CASSPGPSDYYGYTF. The CDR3 region has the DNA TGTGCCAGCAGCCCGGGGCCCAGTGATTACTATGGCTACACCTTC.